What follows describes a single T cell receptor beta chain. Its cognate antigen is unknown. These data belong to a study of cytomegalovirus exposure and HLA in healthy donors. General study findings and limits: When a later analysis was performed, an Asian-associated ancestry cluster reportedly had fewer N-insertions than the roughly 670-donor mean. Sequencing had likely introduced a cluster of highly shared sequence variants as an artifact. Researchers reported from a later analysis that most CMV-associated TCR beta chains appeared HLA-restricted.

Germline V gene data show CDR1 as SNHLY and CDR2 as FYNNEI. CDR3 length equals 13 residues. V lost 4 bases, J lost 9 bases, and 13 bases lay in between. Primers: 60 Vbeta forward and 13 Jbeta reverse. Repertoires were generated with immunoSEQ multiplex PCR, while TCRdb's copy carries only in-frame clones and drops some. The sample yields about 150,000 clones, roughly three quarters seen once. Healthy people donating bone marrow made up the donors. The sample comprised PBMCs. This rearrangement joins TRBV2 to TRBJ1-5, with TRBD1 as a possible D gene (6 bases). The clonotype originates from a man aged 25-45 years in good health and CMV-seronegative. This CDR3 reads CASSVRQGRPQHF. The DNA of the CDR3 is TGTGCCAGCAGTGTCCGGCAGGGGAGGCCCCAGCATTTT.